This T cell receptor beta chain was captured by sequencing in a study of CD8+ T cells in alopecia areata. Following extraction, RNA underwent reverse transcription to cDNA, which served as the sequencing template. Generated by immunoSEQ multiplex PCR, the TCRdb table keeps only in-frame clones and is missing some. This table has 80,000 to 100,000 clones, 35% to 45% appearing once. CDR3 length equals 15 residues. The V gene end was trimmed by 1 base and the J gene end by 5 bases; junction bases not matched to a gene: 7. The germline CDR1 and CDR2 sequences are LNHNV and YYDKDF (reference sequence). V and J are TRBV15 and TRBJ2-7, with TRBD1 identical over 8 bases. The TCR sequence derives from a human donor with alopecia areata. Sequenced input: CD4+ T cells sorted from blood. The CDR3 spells CATSRGTGNVHEQYF. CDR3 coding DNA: TGTGCCACCAGCAGAGGGACAGGGAATGTCCACGAGCAGTACTTC.